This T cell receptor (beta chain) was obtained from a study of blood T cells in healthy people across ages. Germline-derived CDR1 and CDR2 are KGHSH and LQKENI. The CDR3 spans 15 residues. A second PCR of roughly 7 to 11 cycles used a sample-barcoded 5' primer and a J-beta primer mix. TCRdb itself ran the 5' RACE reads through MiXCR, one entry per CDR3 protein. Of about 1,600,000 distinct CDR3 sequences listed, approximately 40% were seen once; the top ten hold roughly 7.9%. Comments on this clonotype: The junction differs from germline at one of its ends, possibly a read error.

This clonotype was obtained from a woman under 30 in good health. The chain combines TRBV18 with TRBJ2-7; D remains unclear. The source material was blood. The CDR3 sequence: CASSRAAQFQEAQYF. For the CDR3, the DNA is TGTGCCAGTTCACGAGCAGCGCAGTTCCAAGAGGCCCAGTACTTC.